This T cell receptor (beta chain) is from a study of early stage breast cancer tumors. Overall study: Average read coverage per sample was 9 to 10-fold. Study outcomes and limitations: Comparing each tissue with blood distinguished tumor from normal in about 90% of the 16 patients. Functional markers like CD4, CD8 and FOXP3 were missed in bulk sequencing. Enriched TCRB sequences shared across patients were mostly commonly generated sequences.

Concerning this clone itself: The antigen remains undetermined.

The method was immunoSEQ multiplex PCR; TCRdb's version includes in-frame clones alone and lacks a portion of them. The table records 45,000 to 60,000 clones, 83% of them present only once. With V trimmed by 5 bases and J by 3 bases, 6 bases remained unmatched. Germline V gene data show CDR1 as LNHNV and CDR2 as YYDKDF (reference sequence). This CDR3 contains 15 residues. The chain employs TRBV15 and TRBJ1-4, with TRBD1 matching over 7 bases. Sequencing was carried out using blood. The receptor was isolated from a person between 50 and 60 years old with breast cancer. CDR3 sequence (DNA): TGTGCCACCAGCTGGATCGGACAGGCTAATGAAAAACTGTTTTTT. It encodes CATSWIGQANEKLFF.